The rows below give T cell receptor beta chains drawn from one sample of a study of T cell changes during pregnancy in multiple sclerosis. Using immunoSEQ multiplex PCR, the repertoire was profiled, and TCRdb retains in-frame clones only, with some absent. The sample includes around 34,000 clones, 90% of them seen just once. The input for sequencing was CD8+ T cells from peripheral blood mononuclear cells, taken in the first trimester of pregnancy. The source of these receptors is a female donor with multiple sclerosis, enrolled in a pregnancy study. Each CDR3 is given with its conserved first and last residue. A D gene is named only where the DNA matches it firmly. Clone size, where shown, is once, few, many, or a class for clones that have expanded.

D gene	V gene	J gene	CDR3 length	clone size	CDR3 DNA	CDR3 protein
.	TRBV7-8	TRBJ1-1	15	.	TGTGCCAGCAGCGCGAGGGACATCTCTGCTTCTGAAGCTTTCTTT	CASSARDISASEAFF
TRBD2	TRBV28	TRBJ2-1	16	once	TGTGCCAGCAGTATAGGGACTAGCGACGCCTACAATGAGCAGTTCTTC	CASSIGTSDAYNEQFF
.	TRBV20-1	TRBJ2-7	11	.	TGCAGTGCTACTAGGGGTGACGAGCAGTACTTC	CSATRGDEQYF
TRBD2	TRBV6-6	TRBJ2-3	15	.	TGTGCCAGCAGTTGGACTAGCGGTAGCACAGATACGCAGTATTTT	CASSWTSGSTDTQYF
TRBD1	TRBV27	TRBJ2-2	14	.	TGTGCCAGCAGTTCGACAGGGGCAGCCGGGGAGCTGTTTTTT	CASSSTGAAGELFF
TRBD2	TRBV27	TRBJ2-1	15	.	TGTGCCAGCACCCTAGCGGGAGGGCCCTACAATGAGCAGTTCTTC	CASTLAGGPYNEQFF
TRBD1	TRBV5-1	TRBJ1-2	14	.	TGCGCCAGCAGCTCCGGGACAGCCGGGACTGGCTACACCTTC	CASSSGTAGTGYTF
.	TRBV5-6	TRBJ1-2	16	.	TGTGCCAGCAGTTTTTGGACAGACTTCTACCTAACGGGCTACACCTTC	CASSFWTDFYLTGYTF
.	TRBV7-9	TRBJ2-3	12	.	TGTGCCAGCACCCAAGGACTAGATACGCAGTATTTT	CASTQGLDTQYF
.	TRBV6-6	TRBJ1-2	14	.	TGTGCCAGCAGTTATAGTGACTCAAGTTATGGCTACACCTTC	CASSYSDSSYGYTF
TRBD2	TRBV4-2	TRBJ2-1	18	.	TGTGCCAGCAGCCAAGAAGGGCGAGCGGGAGACTCCTACAATGAGCAGTTCTTC	CASSQEGRAGDSYNEQFF
.	TRBV28	TRBJ2-3	16	.	TGTGCCAGCAGTTTACTGAGTTCTCAGGAGGCAGATACGCAGTATTTT	CASSLLSSQEADTQYF
.	TRBV28	TRBJ1-1	14	few	TGTGCCAGCAGTCTTACGCGGGGGGGCACTGAAGCTTTCTTT	CASSLTRGGTEAFF
.	TRBV27	TRBJ1-4	13	.	TGTGCCAGCAGTTTATTGGGAGGTGAAAAACTGTTTTTT	CASSLLGGEKLFF
.	TRBV2	TRBJ2-6	15	.	TGTGCCAGCACAGGGGGGATCTCTGGGGCCAACGTCCTGACTTTC	CASTGGISGANVLTF
.	TRBV29-1	TRBJ2-1	15	.	TGCAGCGTTGAAGGGAGGGAGGCTTCCTACAATGAGCAGTTCTTC	CSVEGREASYNEQFF
TRBD2	TRBV5-5	TRBJ2-5	16	few	TGTGCCAGCAGCTTGGTCGCGGGAGGGCCCCGGGAGACCCAGTACTTC	CASSLVAGGPRETQYF
TRBD1	TRBV4-3	TRBJ2-7	15	once	TGCGCCAGCAGCCAAGAAGGGACAGGGCTGTACGAGCAGTACTTC	CASSQEGTGLYEQYF
.	TRBV7-9	TRBJ2-3	15	.	TGTGCCAGCAGCTTAGATGCAGGCCCAGGGGATACGCAGTATTTT	CASSLDAGPGDTQYF
TRBD1	TRBV7-9	TRBJ2-5	14	few	TGTGCCAGCAGCATCACAGGGGGCGGAGAGACCCAGTACTTC	CASSITGGGETQYF
.	TRBV27	TRBJ2-1	14	.	TGTGCCAGCCGGACTCCGAGCTCCTACAATGAGCAGTTCTTC	CASRTPSSYNEQFF
TRBD1	TRBV7-6	TRBJ2-7	15	.	TGTGCCAGCAGCCTCGGACAGGGGCATCCCTACGAGCAGTACTTC	CASSLGQGHPYEQYF
TRBD2	TRBV2	TRBJ2-1	13	.	TGTGCCAGCAACAGCGGGAGGGGCAATGAGCAGTTCTTC	CASNSGRGNEQFF
TRBD2	TRBV7-8	TRBJ2-7	15	.	TGTGCCAGCAGCTTAGGTGGGACTAGCCGCTACGAGCAGTACTTC	CASSLGGTSRYEQYF
TRBD2	TRBV5-1	TRBJ2-1	12	.	TGCGCCAGCAGCCGGACTAGCGCCGAGCAGTTCTTC	CASSRTSAEQFF
TRBD1	TRBV27	TRBJ1-2	13	.	TGTGCCAGCAAAACAGGGGGCGGGAGTGGCTACACCTTC	CASKTGGGSGYTF
TRBD1	TRBV7-9	TRBJ1-5	14	.	TGTGCCAGCAGCCATGACAGGGACAATCAGCCCCAGCATTTT	CASSHDRDNQPQHF
.	TRBV19	TRBJ1-1	15	.	TGTGCCAGTAGTTCCGAGGAAGTTCGGAACACTGAAGCTTTCTTT	CASSSEEVRNTEAFF
TRBD1	TRBV5-1	TRBJ2-5	19	once	TGCGCCAGCAGCTTGGTTCTATCCGGGACAGGCTCCCCCGGGGAGACCCAGTACTTC	CASSLVLSGTGSPGETQYF
TRBD1	TRBV27	TRBJ1-6	13	.	TGTGCCAGCAGGACAGGGAATAATTCACCCCTCCACTTT	CASRTGNNSPLHF
.	TRBV7-8	TRBJ2-7	14	.	TGTGCCAGCAGCTTAGTGACGGGAGCCTACGAGCAGTACTTC	CASSLVTGAYEQYF
.	TRBV19	TRBJ1-5	15	.	TGTGCCAGTACCCAACAAGGGGCTGGCAATCAGCCCCAGCATTTT	CASTQQGAGNQPQHF
.	TRBV29-1	TRBJ2-1	14	.	TGCAGCGCTCCGCGAAGCCTATCCTACAATGAGCAGTTCTTC	CSAPRSLSYNEQFF
TRBD2	TRBV4-3	TRBJ2-3	16	.	TGCGCCAGCAGCCATGCCGGTGGCGGGAGTACGGATACGCAGTATTTT	CASSHAGGGSTDTQYF
TRBD2	TRBV7-6	TRBJ2-1	18	.	TGTGCCAGCAGCTTATCGCGACTAGCGGTAAGCTCCTACAATGAGCAGTTCTTC	CASSLSRLAVSSYNEQFF
TRBD2	TRBV5-4	TRBJ2-1	14	.	TGTGCCAGCAGCTTCGGGGGGAGCGACAATGAGCAGTTCTTC	CASSFGGSDNEQFF
.	TRBV9	TRBJ2-7	14	.	TGTGCCAGCAGCCCAACGGACTATGCCTACGAGCAGTACTTC	CASSPTDYAYEQYF
TRBD1	TRBV28	TRBJ2-1	19	.	TGTGCCAGCAGTTCCCAAGACCTTTTTCGGGACAGATCCTACAATGAGCAGTTCTTC	CASSSQDLFRDRSYNEQFF
.	TRBV25-1	TRBJ2-1	13	.	TGTGCCAGCAGTGAAGACAACTACAATGAGCAGTTCTTC	CASSEDNYNEQFF
TRBD1	TRBV7-3	TRBJ1-1	19	.	TGTGCCAGCAGTTCCCCCCAAGGACAGGGAAAGGGCGTGGACACTGAAGCTTTCTTT	CASSSPQGQGKGVDTEAFF
.	TRBV6-5	TRBJ1-1	15	.	TGTGCCAGCAGTTACTCGACATTGGGTTTCGCTGAAGCTTTCTTT	CASSYSTLGFAEAFF
.	TRBV14	TRBJ1-3	17	.	TGTGCCAGCAGCCAAACCGGTGTCTACACCACCGGGGACACCATATATTTT	CASSQTGVYTTGDTIYF
TRBD2	TRBV6-1	TRBJ2-7	14	.	TGTGCCATCCACTCCCCCGGCGGGAGCAACGAGCAGTACTTC	CAIHSPGGSNEQYF
.	TRBV7-9	TRBJ1-4	14	.	TGTGCCAGCAGCTATCCCCTTGAGTCGGAAAAACTGTTTTTT	CASSYPLESEKLFF
TRBD2	TRBV5-1	TRBJ2-5	16	.	TGCGCCAGCAGCTTGTTCTTAGCGGGAGGGCCGGAGACCCAGTACTTC	CASSLFLAGGPETQYF